One and the same sample provided the 17 T cell receptor beta chains below, sequenced in a study of T cells after posttransplantation cyclophosphamide listed by TCRdb under 2016. Per the publication, the treatment or condition label means: high-dose cyclophosphamide on days +3 and +4 as single-agent GVHD prophylaxis. For conditioning, the PTCy patients got busulfan and fludarabine, then a related or unrelated marrow graft, followed by cyclophosphamide on days +3 and +4. To prepare the library, the immunoSEQ multiplex PCR assay was applied. TCRdb retrieved this table from immuneACCESS and kept in-frame rearrangements only. Not all clones are present; in checked studies, unresolved V genes account for under half, and no reason is known for the remainder. The table for this sample lists 23,000 or so clones, none of them counted only once. Less than 2% of the sample goes to the ten largest clones. The sample here was PBMCs, taken after allogeneic stem cell transplant with posttransplant cyclophosphamide. The origin of the receptors is a male patient in his late teens or twenties who received an allogeneic stem cell transplant from a related donor, was CMV-positive, and had no GVHD. Where a transplant has occurred, the graft donor may have supplied some of the T cells.

This clone occurred many times. The rearrangement uses TRBV7-5 and TRBJ2-1; the table's D gene call, TRBD2, was not cross checked with the DNA. TRBV7-5 is a pseudogene locus. CDR3 size: 16 residues. DNA for the CDR3: TGTGTCAGAAGCGAGGCGGGCGGGACCGGGTGGGATGAGCAGTTCTTC. Protein sequence: CVRSEAGGTGWDEQFF.

This clone was recorded at least ten times. The V and J genes are TRBV29-1 and TRBJ1-1; D is perhaps TRBD1 (6 bases). The CDR3 is 13 residues long. Germline CDR1 reads SQVTM; CDR2 reads ANQGSEA. Trimming shortened V by 4 bases and J by 4 bases, and 13 bases separated the two germline ends. The CDR3 loop is CSVANRVGTEAFF. CDR3 nucleotides: TGCAGCGTTGCAAACAGGGTCGGCACTGAAGCTTTCTTT.

This clone was seen ten or more times. The rearrangement joins TRBV7-2 to TRBJ2-5; 9 bases line up with TRBD2. Germline-derived CDR1 and CDR2 are SGHTA and FQGNSA. With V trimmed by 5 bases and J by 2 bases, 6 bases remained unmatched. The CDR3 has 15 residues. This CDR3 reads CASSGASGIQETQYF. The CDR3 coding sequence is TGTGCCAGCAGCGGGGCTAGCGGGATTCAAGAGACCCAGTACTTC. Combining the CDR3 with reference TRBV7-2 and TRBJ2-5 gives the whole variable domain GAGVSQSPSNKVTEKGKDVELRCDPISGHTALYWYRQSLGQGLEFLIYFQGNSAPDKSGLPSDRFSAERTGGSVSTLTIQRTQQEDSAVYLCASSGASGIQETQYFGPGTRLLVL.

This clone was seen repeatedly, ten times or more. The chain employs TRBV4-3 and TRBJ2-7, with 7 bases that match TRBD2. Germline values: CDR1 LGHNA, CDR2 YSLEER. This CDR3 region has 14 residues. V dropped 0 bases and J dropped 4; count of bases not matched to a gene: 3. CDR3 loop: CASSQDLAAYEQYF. The CDR3 region has the DNA TGCGCCAGCAGCCAAGACCTAGCGGCTTACGAGCAGTACTTC.

Many counts were recorded for this clone. The chain joins TRBV7-9 to TRBJ1-1; D may be TRBD1 (5 bases). V shed 5 bases and J shed 0 bases, with 16 bases lying between them. The CDR3 has 16 amino acids. Germline V CDR1 and CDR2: SEHNR, FQNEAQ (reference sequence). The chain's CDR3 is CASSGAFREMNTEAFF. The CDR3 bases are TGTGCCAGCAGCGGAGCCTTCAGGGAAATGAACACTGAAGCTTTCTTT. Full variable domain (rest looked up from reference TRBV7-9 and TRBJ1-1): DTGVSQNPRHKITKRGQNVTFRCDPISEHNRLYWYRQTLGQGPEFLTYFQNEAQLEKSRLLSDRFSAERPKGSFSTLEIQRTEQGDSAMYLCASSGAFREMNTEAFFGQGTRLTVV.

This clone was detected many times. The chain links TRBV11-2 to TRBJ1-2; possible D gene TRBD1, 6 bases. Trimming cost V 2 bases and J 0 bases, with 16 bases left between them. The CDR3 is 17 amino acids. Germline lookup yields CDR1 SGHAT and CDR2 FQNNGV. CDR3 coding DNA: TGTGCCAGCAGCTTAACCATTCTACAGGGCTCTAACTATGGCTACACCTTC. Its translation: CASSLTILQGSNYGYTF. Combining the CDR3 with reference TRBV11-2 and TRBJ1-2 gives the whole variable domain EAGVAQSPRYKIIEKRQSVAFWCNPISGHATLYWYQQILGQGPKLLIQFQNNGVVDDSQLPKDRFSAERLKGVDSTLKIQPAKLEDSAVYLCASSLTILQGSNYGYTFGSGTRLTVV.

This clone showed up many times. The chain joins TRBV5-1 to TRBJ2-1; no clear D gene. CDR1 and CDR2 (germline): SGHRS, YFSETQ. CDR3 length: 13 amino acids. The V gene lost 3 bases and the J gene lost 4 bases, with 8 bases spanning the gap. CDR3 loop: CASSSIYYNEQFF. CDR3 in DNA: TGCGCCAGCAGCTCTATCTATTACAATGAGCAGTTCTTC. Using reference TRBV5-1 and TRBJ2-1 for the parts outside the CDR3, the full variable domain is KAGVTQTPRYLIKTRGQQVTLSCSPISGHRSVSWYQQTPGQGLQFLFEYFSETQRNKGNFPGRFSGRQFSNSRSEMNVSTLELGDSALYLCASSSIYYNEQFFGPGTRLTVL.

Many counts were recorded for this clone. The chain is built from TRBV5-6 and TRBJ1-2, with 7 bases fitting TRBD1. The CDR3 runs to 18 residues. Germline trimming cut 6 bases from V and 0 bases from J; bases unmatched to any gene: 17. The germline V gene has CDR1 SGHDT and CDR2 YYEEEE. The CDR3 sequence: CASIPRTGSKPSNYGYTF. CDR3 sequence (DNA): TGTGCCAGCATCCCCAGGACAGGATCTAAACCATCTAACTATGGCTACACCTTC.

This clone was observed a few times. The chain links TRBV28 to TRBJ2-5, with D possibly TRBD2 on 7 matching bases. The V and J ends lost 3 bases and 2 bases respectively, with 16 bases between them. The length of the CDR3 is 16 residues. Germline V gene lookup returns CDR1 MDHEN and CDR2 SYDVKM. The CDR3 loop reads CASSFEWGGEQETQYF. The CDR3, as DNA: TGTGCCAGCAGTTTTGAGTGGGGGGGCGAACAAGAGACCCAGTACTTC.

This clone occurred many times. The V and J genes are TRBV18 and TRBJ2-7; D is undetermined. The CDR3 runs to 14 residues. V dropped 0 bases and J dropped 3 bases, with 9 bases sitting between them. CDR1 and CDR2 (germline): KGHSH, LQKENI. The CDR3 region is CASSPPSPGYEQYF. DNA for the CDR3: TGTGCCAGCTCACCACCCTCCCCGGGCTACGAGCAGTACTTC.

This clone occurred many times. This chain joins TRBV5-4 and TRBJ2-4; the match to TRBD2 covers 15 bases. Germline-derived CDR1 and CDR2 are SGHNT and YYREEE (reference sequence). V dropped 4 bases and J dropped 1; count of bases not matched to a gene: 6. The CDR3 has 18 residues. The CDR3 coding sequence is TGTGCCAGCAGCGTCGGACTAGCGGGAGGGAGGGCCAAAAACATTCAGTACTTC. This translates into CASSVGLAGGRAKNIQYF.

This clone was detected ten times or more. The chain employs TRBV19 and TRBJ2-3, with 11 bases that match TRBD1. J gave up 5 bases and V 6 bases, and 10 bases lay outside the gene matches. The germline CDR1 and CDR2 sequences are LNHDA and SQIVND (reference sequence). This CDR3 is 16 amino acids long. The CDR3 DNA sequence: TGTGCCAGTAGACCCCGGGACAGGGGGTTCTTAGATACGCAGTATTTT. Translating it yields CASRPRDRGFLDTQYF.

The table lists this clone with many counts. This chain uses TRBV7-3 with TRBJ2-3; TRBD2 matches 8 bases. Trimming took 5 bases from V and 4 from J; bases not matched to a gene: 5. The CDR3 has 14 residues. CDR1 is SGHTA, CDR2 FQGTGA, per germline. CDR3 region: CASSPNGGADTQYF. CDR3 bases: TGTGCCAGCAGCCCAAACGGGGGGGCAGATACGCAGTATTTT.

This clone was counted only a few times. The CDR3 sequence: CATAETAGYEQYF. The CDR3 bases are TGTGCCACCGCGGAGACAGCTGGATACGAGCAGTACTTC. The rearrangement uses TRBV15 and TRBJ2-5; maybe TRBD1 (5 bases). With the DNA end fitting TRBJ2-7 better, the J assignment may be wrong. CDR3 length equals 13 residues. Germline V lookup: CDR1 LNHNV, CDR2 YYDKDF (reference sequence).

This clone was counted ten times or more. The chain uses TRBV6-5 and TRBJ1-3, with 7 bases that match TRBD1. Looked up from germline, CDR1 is MNHEY and CDR2 is SVGAGI. With V trimmed by 5 bases and J by 4 bases, 2 bases remained unmatched. CDR3 length equals 13 residues. CDR3 nucleotide sequence: TGTGCCAGCAGTCCACAGGGGGGAAACACCATATATTTT. Encoded protein: CASSPQGGNTIYF.

Only a few counts were recorded for this clone. J is TRBJ2-7 and V is TRBV23-1, with D perhaps matching TRBD1 (6 bases). TRBV23-1 is designated an ORF whose function remains uncertain. V was clipped by 4 bases and J by 3 bases, with 10 bases between them. The CDR3 extends over 13 amino acids. The CDR3 sequence is CASSPGQDYEQYF. CDR3 sequence (DNA): TGCGCCAGCAGTCCGGGACAAGACTACGAGCAGTACTTC.

Ten or more counts support this clone. The chain combines TRBV6-6 with TRBJ1-2; perhaps TRBD1 as D (6 bases). V was cut by 1 base and J by 0 bases, with 9 bases left in between. CDR1 is MNHNY, CDR2 SVGAGI, per germline (reference sequence). CDR3 length: 15 amino acids. This CDR3 reads CASSYFGGSNYGYTF. Here the CDR3 DNA reads TGTGCCAGCAGTTACTTTGGGGGCTCTAACTATGGCTACACCTTC.